This TCR beta chain is from a study of blood T cell repertoires in COVID-19. Study in general: PBMCs, B-cell-depleted T cells, or T cells were the source of the cDNA or gDNA that made up the material.

The repertoire was sequenced with immunoSEQ multiplex PCR; TCRdb's copy has only in-frame clones and lacks some. The sample contains over 90,000 clones, roughly nine tenths of which appear only once. Germline-derived CDR1 and CDR2 are SNHLY and FYNNEI. The trim removed 7 bases at V and 1 base at J, leaving 4 bases unmatched. The length of the CDR3 is 14 residues. The V and J genes are TRBV2 and TRBJ1-1; 9 bases fit TRBD1. This TCR was recovered from a man aged 45-65 years with active COVID-19. The sample consisted of peripheral blood. CDR3 coding DNA: TGTGCCAGCAAGGGACAGGGAGGGAACACTGAAGCTTTCTTT. The encoded protein is CASKGQGGNTEAFF.